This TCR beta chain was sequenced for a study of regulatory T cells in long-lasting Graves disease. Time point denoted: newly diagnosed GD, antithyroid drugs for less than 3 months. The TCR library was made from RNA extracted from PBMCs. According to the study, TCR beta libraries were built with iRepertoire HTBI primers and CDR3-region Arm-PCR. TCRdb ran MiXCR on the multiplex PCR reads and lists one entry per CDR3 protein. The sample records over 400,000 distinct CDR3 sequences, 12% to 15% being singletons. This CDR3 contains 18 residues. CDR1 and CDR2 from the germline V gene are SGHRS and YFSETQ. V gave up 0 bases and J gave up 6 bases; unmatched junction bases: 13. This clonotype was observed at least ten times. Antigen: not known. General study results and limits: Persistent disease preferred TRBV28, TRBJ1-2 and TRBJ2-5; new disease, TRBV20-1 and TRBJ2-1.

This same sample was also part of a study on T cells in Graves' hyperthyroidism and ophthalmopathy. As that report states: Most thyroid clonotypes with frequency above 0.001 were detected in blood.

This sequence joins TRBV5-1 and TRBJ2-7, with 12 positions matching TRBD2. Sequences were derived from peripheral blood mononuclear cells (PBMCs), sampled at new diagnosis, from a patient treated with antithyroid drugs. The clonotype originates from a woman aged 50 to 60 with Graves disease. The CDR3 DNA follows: TGCGCCAGCAGCTTGGCGGGGACTAGCGGGTTCGTGCGTGGCGAGCAGTACTTC. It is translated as CASSLAGTSGFVRGEQYF.